This TCR beta chain was sequenced for a study of blood T cell repertoires in COVID-19. About the study: The United States, Italy and Spain provided the acute and convalescent COVID-19 samples. The cDNA or gDNA used as material had been derived from T cells, B-cell-depleted T cells, or PBMCs.

CDR3 length: 17 residues. V lost 1 base and J 0 bases, leaving 13 bases between the germline ends. Germline V gene lookup returns CDR1 SGHTA and CDR2 FQGNSA. In the source study's methods: It was from reference gene primer amplification that nucleated cell counts were estimated. TCRdb's table, derived via immunoSEQ multiplex PCR, lists solely in-frame clones and lacks some. The DNA gave D and trimming, while V, J and clone size come from that table. There are 200,000 to 250,000 clones in the sample; around 86% occur only once, and about 4.1% lies in the top ten. Ages ranged from about 18 to 100 years, with residence in about 23 US areas.

This rearrangement joins TRBV7-2 to TRBJ1-3; D is unresolved. Sequencing was performed on PBMCs or T cells enriched from blood (not recorded which). This receptor was taken from a woman in her forties with acute COVID-19. The CDR3 nucleotides are TGTGCCAGCAGCTTAGGGGAGTGGGGAGTCTCTGGAAACACCATATATTTT. Protein sequence: CASSLGEWGVSGNTIYF.